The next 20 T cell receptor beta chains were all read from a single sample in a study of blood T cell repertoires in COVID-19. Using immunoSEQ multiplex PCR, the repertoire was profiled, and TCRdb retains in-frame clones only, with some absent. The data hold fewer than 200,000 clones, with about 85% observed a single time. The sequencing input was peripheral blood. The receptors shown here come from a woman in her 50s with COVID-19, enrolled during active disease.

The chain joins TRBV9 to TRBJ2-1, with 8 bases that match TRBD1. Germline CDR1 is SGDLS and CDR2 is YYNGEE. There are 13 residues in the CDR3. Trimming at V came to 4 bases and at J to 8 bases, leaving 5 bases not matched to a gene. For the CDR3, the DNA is TGTGCCAGCAGCATAATGACAGGGGATGAGCAGTTCTTC. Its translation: CASSIMTGDEQFF.

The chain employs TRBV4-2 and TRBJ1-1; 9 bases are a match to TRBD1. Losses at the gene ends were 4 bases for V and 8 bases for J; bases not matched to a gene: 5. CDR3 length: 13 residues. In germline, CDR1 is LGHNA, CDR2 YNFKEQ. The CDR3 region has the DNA TGTGCCAGCAGCCGGGACAGGGAGGGCGAAGCTTTCTTT. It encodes CASSRDREGEAFF.

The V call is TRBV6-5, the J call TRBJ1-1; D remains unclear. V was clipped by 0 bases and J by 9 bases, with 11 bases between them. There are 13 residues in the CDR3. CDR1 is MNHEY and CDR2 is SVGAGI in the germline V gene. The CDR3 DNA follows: TGTGCCAGCAGTTACTCGCCGCTTTCTAAAGCTTTCTTT. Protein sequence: CASSYSPLSKAFF.

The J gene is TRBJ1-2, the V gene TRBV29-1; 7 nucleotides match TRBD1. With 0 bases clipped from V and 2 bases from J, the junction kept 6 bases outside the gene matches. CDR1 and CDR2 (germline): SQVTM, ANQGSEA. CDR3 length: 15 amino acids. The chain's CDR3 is CSVEEQSGGNYGYTF. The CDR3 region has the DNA TGCAGCGTTGAAGAGCAATCAGGGGGGAACTATGGCTACACCTTC.

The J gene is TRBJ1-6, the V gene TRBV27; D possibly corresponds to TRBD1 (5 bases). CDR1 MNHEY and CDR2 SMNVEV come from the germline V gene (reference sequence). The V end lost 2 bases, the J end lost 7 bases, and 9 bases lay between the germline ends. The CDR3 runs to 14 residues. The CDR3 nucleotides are TGTGCCAGCAGTTTAAATGGGGCAAATTCACCCCTCCACTTT. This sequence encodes CASSLNGANSPLHF.

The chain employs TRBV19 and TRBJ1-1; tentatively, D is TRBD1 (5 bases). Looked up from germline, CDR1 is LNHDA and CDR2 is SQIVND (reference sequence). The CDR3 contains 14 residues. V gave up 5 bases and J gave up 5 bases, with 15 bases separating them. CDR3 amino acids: CASSVFQGRTEAFF. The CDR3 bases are TGTGCCAGTAGTGTATTTCAGGGTCGGACTGAAGCTTTCTTT.

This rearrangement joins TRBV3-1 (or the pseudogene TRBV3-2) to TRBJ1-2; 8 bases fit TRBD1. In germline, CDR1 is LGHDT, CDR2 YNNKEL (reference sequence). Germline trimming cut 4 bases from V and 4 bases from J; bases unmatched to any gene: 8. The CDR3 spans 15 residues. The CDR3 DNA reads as TGTGCCAGCAGCCTCCGACAGGGGTTGGGCTATGGCTACACCTTC. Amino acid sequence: CASSLRQGLGYGYTF.

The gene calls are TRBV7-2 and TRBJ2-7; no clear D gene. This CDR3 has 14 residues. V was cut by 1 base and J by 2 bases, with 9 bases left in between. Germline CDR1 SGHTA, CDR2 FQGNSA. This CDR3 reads CASSLDLQTYEQYF. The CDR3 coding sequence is TGTGCCAGCAGCTTAGACCTCCAGACCTACGAGCAGTACTTC.

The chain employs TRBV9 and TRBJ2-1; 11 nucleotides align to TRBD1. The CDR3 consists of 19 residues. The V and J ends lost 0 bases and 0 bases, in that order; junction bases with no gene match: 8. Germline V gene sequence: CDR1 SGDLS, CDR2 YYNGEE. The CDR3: CASSVAGLGQGGSYNEQFF. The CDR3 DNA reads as TGTGCCAGCAGCGTAGCTGGTTTGGGACAGGGGGGCTCCTACAATGAGCAGTTCTTC.

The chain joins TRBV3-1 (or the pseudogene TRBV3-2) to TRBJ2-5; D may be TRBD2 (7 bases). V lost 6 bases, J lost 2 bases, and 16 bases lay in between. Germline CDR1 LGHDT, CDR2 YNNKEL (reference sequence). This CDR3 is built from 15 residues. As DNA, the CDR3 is TGTGCCAGCAGTCCAGACGGGGGGCGTCAAGAGACCCAGTACTTC. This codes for CASSPDGGRQETQYF.

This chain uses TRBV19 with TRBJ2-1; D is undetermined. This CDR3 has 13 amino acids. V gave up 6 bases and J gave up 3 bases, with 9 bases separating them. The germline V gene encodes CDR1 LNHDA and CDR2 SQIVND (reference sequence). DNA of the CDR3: TGTGCCAGTAGCCCCATTTTCTACAATGAGCAGTTCTTC. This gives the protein CASSPIFYNEQFF.

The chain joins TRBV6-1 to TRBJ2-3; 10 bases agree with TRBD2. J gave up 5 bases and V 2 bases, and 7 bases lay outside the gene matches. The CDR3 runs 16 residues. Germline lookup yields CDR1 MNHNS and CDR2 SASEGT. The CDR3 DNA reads TGTGCCAGCAGTGAATCAGCGGGGGGGCATAGAGATACGCAGTATTTT. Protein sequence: CASSESAGGHRDTQYF.

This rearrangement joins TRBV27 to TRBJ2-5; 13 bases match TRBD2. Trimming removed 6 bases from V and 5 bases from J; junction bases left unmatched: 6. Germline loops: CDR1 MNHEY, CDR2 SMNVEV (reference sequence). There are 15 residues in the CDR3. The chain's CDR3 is CASRTSGGPGETQYF. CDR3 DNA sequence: TGTGCCAGCAGGACTAGCGGGGGGCCTGGGGAGACCCAGTACTTC.

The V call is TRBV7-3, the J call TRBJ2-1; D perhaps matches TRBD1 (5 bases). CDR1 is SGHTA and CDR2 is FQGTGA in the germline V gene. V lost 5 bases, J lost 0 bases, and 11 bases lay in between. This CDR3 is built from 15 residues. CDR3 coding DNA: TGTGCCAGCAGCAATCAGGGAAGCTCCTACAATGAGCAGTTCTTC. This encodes CASSNQGSSYNEQFF.

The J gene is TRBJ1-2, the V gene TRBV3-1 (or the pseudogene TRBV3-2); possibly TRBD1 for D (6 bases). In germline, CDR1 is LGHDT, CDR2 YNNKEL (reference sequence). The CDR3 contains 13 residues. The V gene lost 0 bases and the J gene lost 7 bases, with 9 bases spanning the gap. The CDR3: CASSQDGTTGYTF. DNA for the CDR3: TGTGCCAGCAGCCAAGATGGGACAACTGGCTACACCTTC.

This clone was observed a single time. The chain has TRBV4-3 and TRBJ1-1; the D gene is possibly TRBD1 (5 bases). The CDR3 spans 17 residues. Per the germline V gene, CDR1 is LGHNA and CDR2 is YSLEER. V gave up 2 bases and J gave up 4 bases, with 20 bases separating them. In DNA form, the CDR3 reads TGCGCCAGCAGCCAACGTCACTCCTCTGTGGGGGGCACTGAAGCTTTCTTT. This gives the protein CASSQRHSSVGGTEAFF.

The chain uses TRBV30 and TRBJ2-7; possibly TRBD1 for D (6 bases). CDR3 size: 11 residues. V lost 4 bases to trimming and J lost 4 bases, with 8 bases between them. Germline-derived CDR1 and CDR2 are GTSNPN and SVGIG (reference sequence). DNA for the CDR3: TGTGCCTGGAAAGGGGGTTACGAGCAGTACTTC. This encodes CAWKGGYEQYF. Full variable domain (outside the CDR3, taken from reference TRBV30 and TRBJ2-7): SQTIHQWPATLVQPVGSPLSLECTVEGTSNPNLYWYRQAAGRGLQLLFYSVGIGQISSEVPQNLSASRPQDRQFILSSKKLLLSDSGFYLCAWKGGYEQYFGPGTRLTVT.

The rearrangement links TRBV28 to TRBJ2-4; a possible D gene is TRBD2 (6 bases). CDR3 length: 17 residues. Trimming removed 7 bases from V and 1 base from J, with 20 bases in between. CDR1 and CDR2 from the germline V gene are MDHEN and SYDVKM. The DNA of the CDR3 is TGTGCCAGCACCTCCGGGGGTGCGAGCGCGGCCAAAAACATTCAGTACTTC. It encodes CASTSGGASAAKNIQYF. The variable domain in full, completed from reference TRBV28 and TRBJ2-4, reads DVKVTQSSRYLVKRTGEKVFLECVQDMDHENMFWYRQDPGLGLRLIYFSYDVKMKEKGDIPEGYSVSREKKERFSLILESASTNQTSMYLCASTSGGASAAKNIQYFGAGTRLSVL.

CDR3: CAINAGQGNSPLHF. The CDR3 nucleotides are TGTGCCATCAACGCGGGACAGGGGAATTCACCCCTCCACTTT. V gene TRBV10-3 combines with J gene TRBJ1-6; 10 nucleotides agree with TRBD1. Losses at the gene ends were 7 bases for V and 7 bases for J; bases not matched to a gene: 4. Germline V gives CDR1 ENHRY, CDR2 SYGVKD. This CDR3 has 14 amino acids.

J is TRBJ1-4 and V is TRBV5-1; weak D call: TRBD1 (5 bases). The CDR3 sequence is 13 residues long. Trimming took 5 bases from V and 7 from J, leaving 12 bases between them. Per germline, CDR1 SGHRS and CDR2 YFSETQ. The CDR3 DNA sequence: TGCGCCAGCAGAGAGACAGAAGGTGAAAAACTGTTTTTT. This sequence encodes CASRETEGEKLFF.